The 10 T cell receptor beta chains listed next were all sequenced from one sample in a study of vaccination and CD4 T cells after COVID-19. The antigens of these receptors remain unknown. Scientists ran DNA taken from cultured CD4+ T cells through the Oncomine TCR Beta short-read assay for sequencing. TCRdb used MiXCR to reprocess the PCR reads, holding one entry per CDR3 protein. Of tens of thousands of distinct CDR3 sequences listed, roughly half were seen once; the top ten hold 9% to 10%. Treatment indicated: roughly 11-day PBMC culture with coronavirus spike peptide pools or control peptides (ViraFEST assay). Input material: CD4+ T cells from blood, cultured in vitro. The origin of the receptors is a human donor who had recovered from COVID-19.

This clonotype appeared a few times. The missing conserved phenylalanine or tryptophan at the end of this CDR3 makes a read error likely. The limits of the CDR3 on the DNA are not certain, so only TCRdb's listed CDR3 is given. The chain recombines TRBV11-3 with TRBJ1-1; the listed D gene, TRBD1, was not tested against the DNA. Inclusive of both ends, the CDR3 amounts to 14 amino acids. Germline CDR1 and CDR2: SGHNT and YENEEA. The chain's CDR3 is CASSLRVGGTGLSV.

The J gene is TRBJ1-1, the V gene TRBV5-1; D is perhaps TRBD1 (5 bases). Germline V gene lookup returns CDR1 SGHRS and CDR2 YFSETQ. CDR3 length equals 14 residues. V gave up 6 bases and J gave up 1 base, with 13 bases separating them. The CDR3 here is CASTQTEWNTEAFF. CDR3 sequence (DNA): TGCGCCAGCACCCAGACAGAGTGGAACACTGAAGCTTTCTTT.

The J gene is TRBJ2-1, the V gene TRBV20-1, with TRBD2 matching 16 bases. Trimming at V came to 6 bases and at J to 7 bases, leaving 6 bases not matched to a gene. The CDR3 loop spans 15 amino acids. CDR1 and CDR2 (germline): DFQATT, SNEGSKA (reference sequence). The CDR3, as DNA: TGCAGTGCCGGGACTAGCGGGAGGGCCGGGAATGAGCAGTTCTTC. This sequence encodes CSAGTSGRAGNEQFF.

The chain links TRBV6-2 or TRBV6-3 to TRBJ2-5; no clear D. CDR1 and CDR2 (germline): MNHEY, SVGEGT. The CDR3 spans 14 residues. V was clipped by 7 bases and J by 4 bases, with 16 bases between them. The CDR3 DNA reads as TGTGCCAGCACCTTACGTCTAGTGGGAGAGACCCAGTACTTC. This sequence encodes CASTLRLVGETQYF.

The chain links TRBV6-5 to TRBJ1-1; D remains unclear. V shed 4 bases and J shed 1 base, with 10 bases lying between them. Germline V gene sequence: CDR1 MNHEY, CDR2 SVGAGI. CDR3 length: 14 residues. The CDR3 DNA reads as TGTGCCAGCAGTTTAGACGGTCCGAACACTGAAGCTTTCTTT. Its translation: CASSLDGPNTEAFF.

This clonotype was detected a few times. This sequence joins TRBV2 and TRBJ2-4, with D possibly matching TRBD2 (5 bases). There are 13 residues in the CDR3. V lost 7 bases and J 7 bases, leaving 14 bases between the germline ends. The V gene's germline CDR1 is SNHLY and CDR2 FYNNEI. The CDR3 DNA is TGTGCCAGCAATCCAGGACCGGGGAACATTCAGTACTTC. Amino acids: CASNPGPGNIQYF.

The gene calls are TRBV7-2 and TRBJ1-2; D gene unclear. V lost 4 bases to trimming and J lost 4 bases, with 7 bases between them. The CDR3 covers 12 residues. Germline-derived CDR1 and CDR2 are SGHTA and FQGNSA. CDR3 bases: TGTGCCAGCAGCTCCACAGCCTATGGCTACACCTTC. Its protein is CASSSTAYGYTF.

This clonotype showed up just a few times. This chain connects TRBV11-2 to TRBJ1-2; possible D gene TRBD1, 6 bases. Trimming pared 0 bases from V and 8 bases from J, leaving 10 bases between. From germline, CDR1 is SGHAT and CDR2 FQNNGV. The CDR3 is made up of 13 amino acids. The CDR3 loop is CASSLDGGGGYTF. CDR3 DNA sequence: TGTGCCAGCAGCTTAGATGGAGGGGGAGGCTACACCTTC. The full variable domain, completed using reference TRBV11-2 and TRBJ1-2, is EAGVAQSPRYKIIEKRQSVAFWCNPISGHATLYWYQQILGQGPKLLIQFQNNGVVDDSQLPKDRFSAERLKGVDSTLKIQPAKLEDSAVYLCASSLDGGGGYTFGSGTRLTVV.

In its sample, this clonotype was seen a few times. V gene TRBV6-5 combines with J gene TRBJ2-2; no definite D call. V shed 0 bases and J shed 7 bases, with 9 bases lying between them. In germline, CDR1 is MNHEY, CDR2 SVGAGI. The CDR3 is made up of 14 amino acids. The CDR3: CASSYSYNGGELFF. The CDR3, as DNA: TGTGCCAGCAGTTACTCATATAATGGCGGGGAGCTGTTTTTT.

The chain links TRBV24-1 to TRBJ2-2, with 9 bases matching TRBD1. This CDR3 has 16 amino acids. The V segment lost 4 bases and the J segment 4 bases; nucleotides outside the gene matches: 6. CDR1 KGHDR and CDR2 SFDVKD come from the germline V gene. CDR3 DNA sequence: TGTGCCACCAGTGACCCGGGACAGGGAGTCACCGGGGAGCTGTTTTTT. This sequence encodes CATSDPGQGVTGELFF.